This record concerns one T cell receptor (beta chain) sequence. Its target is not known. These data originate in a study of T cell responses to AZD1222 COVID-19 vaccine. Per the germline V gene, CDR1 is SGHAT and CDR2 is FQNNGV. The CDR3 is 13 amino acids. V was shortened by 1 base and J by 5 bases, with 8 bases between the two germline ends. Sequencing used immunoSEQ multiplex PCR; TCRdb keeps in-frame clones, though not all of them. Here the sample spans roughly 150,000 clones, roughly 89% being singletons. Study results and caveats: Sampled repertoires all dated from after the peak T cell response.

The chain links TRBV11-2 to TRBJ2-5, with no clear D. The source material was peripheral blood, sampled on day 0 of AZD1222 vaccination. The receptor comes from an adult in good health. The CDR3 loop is CASSLGLEETQYF. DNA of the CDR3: TGTGCCAGCAGCTTAGGGCTGGAGGAGACCCAGTACTTC.